A selection of T cell receptor beta chains follows, all from one sample in a study of healthy donors' naive CD4 and CD8 T cells. TCRdb reprocessed the reads with MiXCR, giving one entry per CDR3 protein. This sample yields 200,000 or so distinct CDR3 sequences, of which 65% to 80% are seen a single time; about 2.3% belongs to the top ten. Source material: naive CD4+ and CD8+ T cells sorted from blood, pooled from several donors. Receptors originate from a pool of human donors in good health; the sample pools cells from several healthy donors. CDR3s include the opening cysteine and the closing phenylalanine or tryptophan.

J gene: TRBJ1-1; V gene: TRBV19; CDR3 protein: CASIGPGNTEAFF
J gene: TRBJ1-1; V gene: TRBV2; CDR3 protein: CASSRDHTEAFF
J gene: TRBJ2-3; V gene: TRBV10-3; CDR3 protein: CAISESAGGAPSTDTQYF
J gene: TRBJ2-2; V gene: TRBV29-1; CDR3 protein: CSVVLADTGELFF
J gene: TRBJ1-2; V gene: TRBV27; CDR3 protein: CASSSRSGHPYGYTF
J gene: TRBJ2-1; V gene: TRBV2; CDR3 protein: CASGTGTTLYNEQFF
J gene: TRBJ2-5; V gene: TRBV5-1; CDR3 protein: CASSTQARAETQYF
J gene: TRBJ2-5; V gene: TRBV20-1; CDR3 protein: CSATGQSQETQYF
J gene: TRBJ2-1; V gene: TRBV20-1; CDR3 protein: CSATTSGLYNEQFF
J gene: TRBJ2-7; V gene: TRBV6-5; CDR3 protein: CASSYSGPSSYEQYF
J gene: TRBJ1-1; V gene: TRBV12-3/TRBV12-4; CDR3 protein: CASSPQGSGTEAFF
J gene: TRBJ1-1; V gene: TRBV6-5; CDR3 protein: CASILDRGMNTEAFF
J gene: TRBJ2-2; V gene: TRBV29-1; CDR3 protein: CSASPRGLAGVGELFF
J gene: TRBJ2-7; V gene: TRBV12-3/TRBV12-4; CDR3 protein: CASRATVSGGYEQYF
J gene: TRBJ2-5; V gene: TRBV15; CDR3 protein: CATSREQGRMETQYF
J gene: TRBJ1-1; V gene: TRBV6-2/TRBV6-3; CDR3 protein: CASSYLGHLNTEAFF
J gene: TRBJ1-2; V gene: TRBV29-1; CDR3 protein: CSVAQGSEHGYTF
J gene: TRBJ2-5; V gene: TRBV27; CDR3 protein: CASSLGYGEHQETQYF
J gene: TRBJ2-7; V gene: TRBV27; CDR3 protein: CASSPSTGHSYEQYF
J gene: TRBJ2-1; V gene: TRBV29-1; CDR3 protein: CSDTGAMGDEQFF
J gene: TRBJ2-5; V gene: TRBV19; CDR3 protein: CASSPRVGETQYF
J gene: TRBJ2-7; V gene: TRBV29-1; CDR3 protein: CSAGEGKTYEQYF